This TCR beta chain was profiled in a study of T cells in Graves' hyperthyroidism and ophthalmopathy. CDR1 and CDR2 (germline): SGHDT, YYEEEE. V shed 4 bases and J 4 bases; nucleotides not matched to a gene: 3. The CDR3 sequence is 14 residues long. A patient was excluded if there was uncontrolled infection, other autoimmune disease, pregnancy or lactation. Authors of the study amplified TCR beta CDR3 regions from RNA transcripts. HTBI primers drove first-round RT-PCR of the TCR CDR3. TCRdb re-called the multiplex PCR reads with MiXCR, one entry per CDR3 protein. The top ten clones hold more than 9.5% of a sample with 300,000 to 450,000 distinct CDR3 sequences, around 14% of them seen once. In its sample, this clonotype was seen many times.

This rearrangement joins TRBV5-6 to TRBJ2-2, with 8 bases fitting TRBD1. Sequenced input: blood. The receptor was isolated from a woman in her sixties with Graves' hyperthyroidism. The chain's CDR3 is CASSRQGATGELFF. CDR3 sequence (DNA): TGTGCCAGCAGCCGGCAGGGGGCCACCGGGGAGCTGTTTTTT.